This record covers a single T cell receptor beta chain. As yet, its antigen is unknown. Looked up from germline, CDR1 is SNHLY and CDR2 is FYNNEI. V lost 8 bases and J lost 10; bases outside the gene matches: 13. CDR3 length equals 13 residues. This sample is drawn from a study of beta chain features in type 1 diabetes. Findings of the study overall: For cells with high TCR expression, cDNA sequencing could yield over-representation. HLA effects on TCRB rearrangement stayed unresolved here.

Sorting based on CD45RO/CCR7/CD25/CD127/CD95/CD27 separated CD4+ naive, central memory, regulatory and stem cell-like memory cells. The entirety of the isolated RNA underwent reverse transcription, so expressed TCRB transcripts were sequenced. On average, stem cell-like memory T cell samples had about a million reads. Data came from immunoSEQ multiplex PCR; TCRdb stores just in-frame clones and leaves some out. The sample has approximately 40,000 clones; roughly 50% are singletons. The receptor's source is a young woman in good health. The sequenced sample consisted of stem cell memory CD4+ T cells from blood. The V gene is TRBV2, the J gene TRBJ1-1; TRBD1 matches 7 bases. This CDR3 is CASSGQVGRGAFF. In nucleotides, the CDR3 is TGTGCCAGCTCTGGACAGGTTGGGCGGGGAGCTTTCTTT. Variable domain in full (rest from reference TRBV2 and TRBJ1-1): EPEVTQTPSHQVTQMGQEVILRCVPISNHLYFYWYRQILGQKVEFLVSFYNNEISEKSEIFDDQFSVERPDGSNFTLKIRSTKLEDSAMYFCASSGQVGRGAFFGQGTRLTVV.